This T cell receptor beta chain was documented in a study of blood T cell repertoires in COVID-19. This clone was counted a few times. The germline V gene encodes CDR1 SGHRS and CDR2 YFSETQ. The ends were cut back, 4 bases at V and 3 bases at J, with 16 bases in the middle. This CDR3 spans 15 amino acids. How the authors handled the data: Quantification of nucleated cells was approximated via reference gene primer amplification. Libraries were prepared by immunoSEQ multiplex PCR; TCRdb keeps only in-frame clonotypes and omits some of them. V and J calls and clone size are copied from that table; D and trimming were computed from the DNA. The sample lists about 150,000 clones, 70% to 90% occurring once.

The sequence derives from a woman in her seventies with acute or convalescent COVID-19. The sequencing sample was made of peripheral blood. The chain employs TRBV5-1 and TRBJ1-1; D is possibly TRBD1 (5 bases). CDR3: CASSKWGVRDTEAFF. The CDR3 DNA follows: TGCGCCAGCAGCAAATGGGGGGTCCGGGACACTGAAGCTTTCTTT.